The 5 T cell receptor beta chains presented below share a single source sample, sequenced in a study of identical twins. A single record per CDR3 protein comes from TCRdb applying MiXCR to the 5' RACE reads. The table includes around 670,000 distinct CDR3 sequences, around 6% detected once. Sequenced input: naive T cells sorted from blood. The receptors were gathered from a young man in good health.

The rearrangement joins TRBV7-8 to TRBJ2-7, with TRBD1 as a possible D gene (5 bases). The CDR3 has 15 residues. With 3 bases removed from V and 2 bases from J, the gap between germline ends came to 14 bases. Looked up from germline, CDR1 is SGHVS and CDR2 is FQNEAQ. The CDR3, as DNA: TGTGCCAGCAGCTTCTCCCCGCAGGGCCCCTACGAGCAGTACTTC. Its protein is CASSFSPQGPYEQYF.

This clonotype was counted at least ten times. This rearrangement joins TRBV7-9 to TRBJ1-2; D call uncertain. The CDR3 has 13 amino acids. The V and J ends lost 7 bases and 6 bases respectively, with 15 bases between them. Germline V gene lookup returns CDR1 SEHNR and CDR2 FQNEAQ (reference sequence). The CDR3 DNA reads as TGTGCCAGCACGGGGAGTCAAGCTCATGGCTACACCTTC. Amino acids: CASTGSQAHGYTF.

In its sample, this clonotype was seen a few times. V gene TRBV12-3 or TRBV12-4 combines with J gene TRBJ2-2; D gene ambiguous. The V end lost 6 bases, the J end lost 8 bases, and 7 bases lay between the germline ends. This CDR3 region has 11 residues. The CDR3 is CASSRRGELFF. The DNA for the CDR3 is TGTGCCAGCAGCCGACGGGGGGAGCTGTTTTTT.

This clonotype was seen ten or more times. The chain has TRBV25-1 and TRBJ2-1; tentatively, D is TRBD1 (5 bases). The CDR3 extends over 13 amino acids. Per germline, CDR1 MGHDK and CDR2 SYGVNS. With 4 bases removed from V and 10 bases from J, the gap between germline ends came to 14 bases. The CDR3 DNA reads TGTGCCAGCAGTGGCCTACAGGACCCCGAGCAGTTCTTC. Its protein is CASSGLQDPEQFF.

V and J are TRBV7-9 and TRBJ2-3; D is unclear. This CDR3 has 11 amino acids. Germline V gene lookup returns CDR1 SEHNR and CDR2 FQNEAQ (reference sequence). V was cut by 9 bases and J by 3 bases, with 7 bases left in between. DNA of the CDR3: TGTGCCAGGGAGCCAACAGATACGCAGTATTTT. Amino acid sequence: CAREPTDTQYF.